This T cell receptor (beta chain) originates from a study of cytomegalovirus exposure and HLA in healthy donors. Study-wide results and limits: The authors confirmed in vitro that a few CMV-associated chains were specific for CMV antigens.

PCR involved 60 Vbeta and 13 Jbeta primers. TCRdb's table, derived via immunoSEQ multiplex PCR, lists solely in-frame clones and lacks some. The data show 250,000 to 300,000 clones, 80% to 90% seen once. Comments on this clone: Its antigen is unknown.

The CDR3 totals 14 residues. Germline V gene sequence: CDR1 PRHDT, CDR2 FYEKMQ (reference sequence). Sequenced sample: PBMCs. The TCR sequence derives from a woman between 40 and 55 years old in good health and CMV-seropositive. The V and J genes are TRBV13 and TRBJ2-5; TRBD1 matches at 7 bases. Gene TRBJ2-7 matches the end of the DNA better, so the J call may be wrong. CDR3 DNA: TGTGCCAGCAGCCCGTCCGACAGGGCTTACGAGCAGTACTTC. Translated: CASSPSDRAYEQYF.